The sequence of this T cell receptor (beta chain) was determined in a study of CD8 T cells in Susac syndrome. CD8+ and CD4+ T cells from blood underwent TCR beta sequencing, which was carried out in a high-throughput format. While serving as controls, healthy donors were matched for age and sex. This CDR3 region has 15 residues. V shed 5 bases and J 1 base; nucleotides not matched to a gene: 3. Germline CDR1 and CDR2: SGHRS and YFSETQ. Random hexamers primed reverse transcription of about 0.45 to 1 ug RNA. The method of amplification for TCR beta CDR3 was immunoSEQ multiplex PCR, covering 54 Vbeta and 13 Jbeta. A single record per CDR3 protein comes from TCRdb applying MiXCR to the immunoSEQ multiplex PCR reads. Of over 120,000 distinct CDR3 sequences in the sample, 94% were seen once.

The receptor comes from a human donor in good health. The chain combines TRBV5-1 with TRBJ2-1; 10 bases are a match to TRBD2. The source material was CD4+ T cells from PBMCs. CDR3 sequence: CASRISGGSYNEQFF. The CDR3 region has the DNA TGCGCCAGCAGGATTAGCGGGGGGTCCTACAATGAGCAGTTCTTC.